The next 31 T cell receptor beta chains were all read from a single sample in a study of neurological immune-mediated disorders (dated by TCRdb to the late 2010s). The library relied on 5' RACE. Sequenced on an Illumina HiSeq 2500. TCRdb took the public reads, trimmed them with fastp at Q25, ran MiXCR for clone calling and kept in-frame beta chains. CDR3 protein sequences are deduplicated, and each keeps its most common genes and DNA. This sample gives fewer than 30,000 distinct CDR3 sequences in total; about 21% of them show up just once. 16% of the sample rests with the top ten. The sequenced sample was PBMCs. The receptor source for this set is a woman aged 55-69 years in good health.

This clonotype was counted at least ten times. One end of the junction is discordant with germline, which a read error may explain. The chain couples TRBV7-2 to TRBJ1-5; D may be TRBD1 (6 bases). CDR1 is SGHTA and CDR2 is FQGNSA in the germline V gene. This CDR3 is built from 16 residues. For the CDR3, the DNA is TGTGCCAGCAGCCTAGCCCCGGGACACAACAATCAGCCCCAGCATTTT. Amino acid sequence: CASSLAPGHNNQPQHF.

This clonotype was counted many times. The V and J genes are TRBV5-6 and TRBJ2-1, with a weak D call TRBD2 (5 bases). From germline, CDR1 is SGHDT and CDR2 YYEEEE. The V end lost 2 bases, the J end lost 4 bases, and 13 bases lay between the germline ends. The CDR3 is made up of 15 amino acids. CDR3: CASSFYGGYYNEQFF. The DNA of the CDR3 is TGTGCCAGCAGCTTTTACGGCGGGTATTACAATGAGCAGTTCTTC.

This clonotype was detected many times. The chain links TRBV5-1 to TRBJ2-4, with TRBD1 matching over 8 bases. Germline V gives CDR1 SGHRS, CDR2 YFSETQ. The V segment lost 4 bases and the J segment 1 base; nucleotides outside the gene matches: 4. The CDR3 consists of 15 residues. The CDR3 bases are TGCGCCAGCAGCAAGTACAGGGGGGCCAAAAACATTCAGTACTTC. Translation gives CASSKYRGAKNIQYF.

The chain has TRBV19 and TRBJ2-5; D is unresolved. Germline assignment: CDR1 LNHDA and CDR2 SQIVND (reference sequence). The ends were cut back, 3 bases at V and 4 bases at J, with 9 bases in the middle. The CDR3 extends over 13 amino acids. CDR3 nucleotides: TGTGCCAGTAGTATTCTGGATGGAGAGACCCAGTACTTC. It translates to CASSILDGETQYF.

In this sample, this clonotype turned up once. The chain is built from TRBV29-1 and TRBJ2-7; 7 bases line up with TRBD2. This CDR3 has 13 amino acids. Germline CDR1 SQVTM, CDR2 ANQGSEA. With V trimmed by 4 bases and J by 3 bases, 6 bases remained unmatched. CDR3 in DNA: TGCAGCGTTGGGCGGGAGAGTCGCTACGAGCAGTACTTC. It specifies CSVGRESRYEQYF.

This clonotype was observed many times. The V and J genes are TRBV9 and TRBJ2-5; no firm D call. CDR1 is SGDLS, CDR2 YYNGEE, per germline. The CDR3 sequence is 15 residues long. V lost 4 bases to trimming and J lost 1 base, with 14 bases between them. The CDR3 coding sequence is TGTGCCAGCAGCTCTCGAACACTACCCCAAGAGACCCAGTACTTC. This gives the protein CASSSRTLPQETQYF.

The rearrangement uses TRBV10-3 and TRBJ2-1; 7 positions agree with TRBD1. CDR3 length: 17 residues. Looked up from germline, CDR1 is ENHRY and CDR2 is SYGVKD. V gave up 3 bases and J gave up 5 bases; unmatched junction bases: 13. This CDR3 is CAISDPLPGQVNNEQFF. The CDR3 nucleotides are TGTGCCATCAGTGACCCGCTACCTGGACAGGTAAACAATGAGCAGTTCTTC.

This clonotype qualifies as medium-sized. J is TRBJ2-1 and V is TRBV4-2; D is perhaps TRBD1 or TRBD2 (5 bases each). Trimming cost V 1 base and J 2 bases, with 12 bases left between them. Per the germline V gene, CDR1 is LGHNA and CDR2 is YNFKEQ. CDR3 length equals 16 residues. The CDR3 region is CASSQGDGPPYNEQFF. CDR3 coding DNA: TGTGCCAGCAGCCAAGGGGACGGCCCCCCCTACAATGAGCAGTTCTTC.

This clonotype occurred many times. The chain is built from TRBV5-1 and TRBJ2-3, with 14 positions matching TRBD2. The CDR3 is 19 residues long. Germline V gene data show CDR1 as SGHRS and CDR2 as YFSETQ. J gave up 3 bases and V 4 bases, and 13 bases lay outside the gene matches. CDR3: CASSGGTSGRIGVTDTQYF. The CDR3 DNA reads TGCGCCAGCAGCGGGGGGACTAGCGGGAGAATTGGAGTGACAGATACGCAGTATTTT.

There are a few counts of this clonotype. This may come from a read error, since a much larger clone is one base off. The chain is built from TRBV5-1 and TRBJ1-2; 7 nucleotides agree with TRBD1. This CDR3 has 14 amino acids. Per germline, CDR1 SGHRS and CDR2 YFSETQ. Trimming removed 2 bases from V and 6 bases from J; junction bases left unmatched: 7. This chain's CDR3 is CASSFSGTEDGYTF. Here the CDR3 DNA reads TGCGCCAGCAGCTTCTCCGGGACAGAGGATGGCTACACCTTC.

This clonotype was observed many times. The chain has TRBV21-1 and TRBJ1-6. TRBV21-1 is reported as a pseudogene. CDR3 length: 15 amino acids. As DNA, the CDR3 is TGTGCCAGCAGCAAAGGGACAGCTCATAATTCACCCCTCCACTTT. Residues: CASSKGTAHNSPLHF.

By proportion, this clonotype is medium-sized (0.01 to 0.1%). This sequence joins TRBV5-1 and TRBJ1-6, with 7 bases lining up with TRBD1. Trimming removed 0 bases from V and 6 bases from J; junction bases left unmatched: 3. The CDR3 runs to 15 residues. CDR1 SGHRS and CDR2 YFSETQ come from the germline V gene. The CDR3 reads CASSLDRGRNSPLHF. Here the CDR3 DNA reads TGCGCCAGCAGCTTGGACAGGGGACGTAATTCACCCCTCCACTTT.

There are many counts of this clonotype. J is TRBJ1-3 and V is TRBV5-1; D unclear. The CDR3 covers 17 residues. Germline V gene sequence: CDR1 SGHRS, CDR2 YFSETQ. With 0 bases removed from V and 1 base from J, the gap between germline ends came to 14 bases. The CDR3, as DNA: TGCGCCAGCAGCTTGGGGGATTTCCGGGGATCTGGAAACACCATATATTTT. It codes for CASSLGDFRGSGNTIYF.

This clonotype has a count of ten or more. This rearrangement joins TRBV7-6 to TRBJ2-7; D may be TRBD2 (6 bases). Germline assignment: CDR1 SGHVS and CDR2 FNYEAQ. V lost 5 bases and J 4 bases, leaving 18 bases between the germline ends. The CDR3 runs 15 residues. The CDR3 reads CASSVTDGGTYEQYF. The CDR3 DNA sequence: TGTGCCAGCAGCGTTACGGACGGGGGTACATACGAGCAGTACTTC. The variable domain in full, with the rest retrieved from reference TRBV7-6 and TRBJ2-7, is GAGVSQSPRYKVTKRGQDVALRCDPISGHVSLYWYRQALGQGPEFLTYFNYEAQQDKSGLPNDRFSAERPEGSISTLTIQRTEQRDSAMYRCASSVTDGGTYEQYFGPGTRLTVT.

There are many counts of this clonotype. The chain combines TRBV7-8 with TRBJ2-7; D is perhaps TRBD1 (5 bases). Germline V gives CDR1 SGHVS, CDR2 FQNEAQ. Trimming took off 7 bases at V and 4 bases at J, with 14 bases between the two ends. CDR3 size: 13 residues. CDR3 region: CASNTIGEYEQYF. CDR3 nucleotide sequence: TGTGCCAGCAACACCATAGGGGAATACGAGCAGTACTTC.

About this clonotype itself: A much more abundant neighbour one base away suggests this may be a read error. The chain carries TRBV12-3 or TRBV12-4 and TRBJ2-3; D remains unclear. The CDR3 length is 11 residues. The CDR3 reads CSSSWSSTQYF. The CDR3 DNA sequence: TGTTCCAGCAGTTGGTCTTCTACACAGTATTTT.

This clonotype came up many times. The J gene is TRBJ2-7, the V gene TRBV7-2, with D uncertain. Trimming left V 0 bases short and J 2 bases short, with 5 bases between. The CDR3 is 13 residues long. The V gene's germline CDR1 is SGHTA and CDR2 FQGNSA. The DNA for the CDR3 is TGTGCCAGCAGCTTAGCCTCAACCTACGAGCAGTACTTC. Its protein is CASSLASTYEQYF. The full variable domain, rest sourced from reference TRBV7-2 and TRBJ2-7, is GAGVSQSPSNKVTEKGKDVELRCDPISGHTALYWYRQSLGQGLEFLIYFQGNSAPDKSGLPSDRFSAERTGGSVSTLTIQRTQQEDSAVYLCASSLASTYEQYFGPGTRLTVT.

This clonotype was found many times. The chain couples TRBV14 to TRBJ2-3; a possible D gene is TRBD1 (6 bases). V was shortened by 4 bases and J by 2 bases, with 7 bases between the two germline ends. Germline V gene sequence: CDR1 SGHDN, CDR2 FVKESK. The CDR3 length is 13 residues. CDR3 DNA sequence: TGTGCCAGCAGCCGGGACACCACAGATACGCAGTATTTT. Protein product: CASSRDTTDTQYF.

This clonotype was seen many times. The genes are TRBV12-3 or TRBV12-4 and TRBJ2-7; D unclear. CDR3 length equals 12 residues. Trimming shortened V by 4 bases and J by 0 bases, and 4 bases separated the two germline ends. CDR3 nucleotide sequence: TGTGCCAGCAGTTATAACTCCTACGAGCAGTACTTC. It encodes CASSYNSYEQYF.

This CDR3 reads CAWSVMGDEQYF. In DNA form, the CDR3 reads TGTGCCTGGAGTGTGATGGGAGACGAGCAGTACTTC. This chain connects TRBV30 to TRBJ2-7; weak D call: TRBD2 (5 bases). The germline V and J ends were trimmed by 0 bases and 5 bases, with 8 bases remaining between them. The CDR3 spans 12 residues. Looked up from germline, CDR1 is GTSNPN and CDR2 is SVGIG (reference sequence).

This clonotype appeared many times. The rearrangement uses TRBV9 and TRBJ2-5, with D perhaps matching TRBD2 (5 bases). Trimming removed 0 bases from V and 2 bases from J, with 11 bases in between. This CDR3 is built from 15 residues. From germline, CDR1 is SGDLS and CDR2 YYNGEE. The CDR3 DNA reads TGTGCCAGCAGCGTAGAAGCGGCTTCACAAGAGACCCAGTACTTC. Translated: CASSVEAASQETQYF.

This clonotype has a count of ten or more. J is TRBJ2-4 and V is TRBV20-1; 9 bases line up with TRBD1. The CDR3 totals 14 residues. J gave up 0 bases and V 3 bases, and 0 bases lay outside the gene matches. Germline CDR1 reads DFQATT; CDR2 reads SNEGSKA (reference sequence). The CDR3 sequence is CSARDRGAKNIQYF. Written as DNA, the CDR3 is TGCAGTGCTAGGGACAGGGGAGCCAAAAACATTCAGTACTTC.

The V call is TRBV5-5, the J call TRBJ1-1; TRBD1 is a possible D gene (6 bases). The CDR3 length is 15 residues. With 9 bases removed from V and 4 bases from J, the gap between germline ends came to 22 bases. Germline V CDR1 and CDR2: SGHKS, YYEKEE (reference sequence). This chain's CDR3 is CAKSPEQGTFTEAFF. DNA of the CDR3: TGTGCCAAAAGCCCGGAGCAGGGGACATTCACTGAAGCTTTCTTT. Supplemented by reference TRBV5-5 and TRBJ1-1, the full variable domain reads DAGVTQSPTHLIKTRGQQVTLRCSPISGHKSVSWYQQVLGQGPQFIFQYYEKEERGRGNFPDRFSARQFPNYSSELNVNALLLGDSALYLCAKSPEQGTFTEAFFGQGTRLTVV.

The V and J genes are TRBV20-1 and TRBJ1-1; TRBD1 might be the D (5 bases). The V end lost 7 bases, the J end lost 3 bases, and 12 bases lay between the germline ends. Germline V lookup: CDR1 DFQATT, CDR2 SNEGSKA (reference sequence). The CDR3 totals 12 residues. This CDR3 reads CSVRSGYTEAFF. CDR3 in DNA: TGCAGTGTCAGATCAGGGTACACTGAAGCTTTCTTT.

This clonotype was recorded at least ten times. This chain links TRBV6-5 with TRBJ2-7; 10 nucleotides align to TRBD2. The germline CDR1 and CDR2 sequences are MNHEY and SVGAGI. Unmatched junction bases numbered 4, after V lost 2 bases and J lost 3 bases. This CDR3 has 15 residues. CDR3 bases: TGTGCCAGCAGTTACAAGGCTAGCGGGGGCTACGAGCAGTACTTC. Its protein is CASSYKASGGYEQYF.

This clonotype was seen at least ten times. V is TRBV5-1 and J is TRBJ1-1, with D possibly matching TRBD1 (6 bases). With 9 bases removed from V and 4 bases from J, the gap between germline ends came to 19 bases. Germline values: CDR1 SGHRS, CDR2 YFSETQ. This CDR3 has 14 residues. The CDR3 DNA reads as TGCGCCACCCGCGGGGGCAGCAAGAGCACTGAAGCTTTCTTT. This encodes CATRGGSKSTEAFF.

There are many counts of this clonotype. This chain connects TRBV20-1 to TRBJ1-2; D is undetermined. Germline V gene sequence: CDR1 DFQATT, CDR2 SNEGSKA (reference sequence). V lost 0 bases and J lost 8, with 10 bases in between. This CDR3 spans 12 amino acids. The CDR3 region has the DNA TGCAGTGCTAGAGATGACGTCGGAGGCTACACCTTC. This encodes CSARDDVGGYTF.

The V gene is TRBV5-1, the J gene TRBJ1-1; possibly TRBD1 for D (6 bases). The CDR3 consists of 14 residues. Germline CDR1 reads SGHRS; CDR2 reads YFSETQ. The CDR3 DNA sequence: TGCAACAGCAGCTTGGGGGCCAGTAACACTGAAGCTTTCTTT. Amino acids: CNSSLGASNTEAFF.

By sample share, this clonotype is medium-sized. The gene calls are TRBV20-1 and TRBJ1-5; TRBD1 matches at 7 bases. The CDR3 has 16 residues. From germline, CDR1 is DFQATT and CDR2 SNEGSKA (reference sequence). The V segment lost 6 bases and the J segment 8 bases; nucleotides outside the gene matches: 19. CDR3 coding DNA: TGCAGTGCGCAGGGGGTGGGACAGATCAGAGGGGAGCCCCAGCATTTT. It is translated as CSAQGVGQIRGEPQHF.

This clonotype showed up many times. The chain joins TRBV5-1 to TRBJ2-5; tentative D call: TRBD2 (6 bases). V was cut by 6 bases and J by 4 bases, with 19 bases left in between. CDR3 length equals 15 residues. The germline V gene encodes CDR1 SGHRS and CDR2 YFSETQ. The CDR3 DNA follows: TGCGCCAGCATGCCGAACGTCGGGAGAGGAGAGACCCAGTACTTC. Protein: CASMPNVGRGETQYF. Full variable domain (missing parts from reference TRBV5-1 and TRBJ2-5): KAGVTQTPRYLIKTRGQQVTLSCSPISGHRSVSWYQQTPGQGLQFLFEYFSETQRNKGNFPGRFSGRQFSNSRSEMNVSTLELGDSALYLCASMPNVGRGETQYFGPGTRLLVL.

This clonotype has ten or more counts. The chain joins TRBV28 to TRBJ2-2; perhaps TRBD2 as D (6 bases). V lost 3 bases and J 2 bases, leaving 10 bases between the germline ends. Germline V gene data show CDR1 as MDHEN and CDR2 as SYDVKM. CDR3 length: 15 amino acids. In DNA, the CDR3 is TGTGCCAGCAGTTTCCTCGGGGGTAACACCGGGGAGCTGTTTTTT. Protein sequence: CASSFLGGNTGELFF.